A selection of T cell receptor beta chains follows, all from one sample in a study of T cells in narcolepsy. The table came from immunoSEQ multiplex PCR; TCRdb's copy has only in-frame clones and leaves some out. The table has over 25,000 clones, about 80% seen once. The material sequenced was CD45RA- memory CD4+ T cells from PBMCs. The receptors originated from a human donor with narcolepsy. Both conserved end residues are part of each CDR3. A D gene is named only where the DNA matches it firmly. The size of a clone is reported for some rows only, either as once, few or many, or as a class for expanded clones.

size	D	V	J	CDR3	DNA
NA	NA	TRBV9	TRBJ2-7	CASSADRYGQYF	TGTGCCAGCAGCGCCGACAGGTACGGGCAGTACTTC
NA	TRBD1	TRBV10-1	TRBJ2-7	CASSESTGSYEQYF	TGCGCCAGCAGTGAATCGACAGGGTCGTACGAGCAGTACTTC
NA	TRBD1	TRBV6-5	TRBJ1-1	CASDRDRRWGTEAFF	TGTGCCAGCGACCGGGACAGGAGGTGGGGCACTGAAGCTTTCTTT
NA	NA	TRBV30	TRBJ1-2	CAWSRAGAAAYGYTF	TGTGCCTGGAGTCGGGCGGGGGCAGCTGCTTATGGCTACACCTTC
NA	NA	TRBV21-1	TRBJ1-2	CASSKKGNRGPKPVYGYTF	TGTGCCAGCAGCAAAAAGGGCAACAGGGGGCCCAAACCTGTCTATGGCTACACCTTC
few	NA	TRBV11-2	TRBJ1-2	CASGRGGYGYTF	TGTGCCAGCGGGAGGGGTGGCTATGGCTACACCTTC
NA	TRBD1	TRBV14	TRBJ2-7	CASSQDRSRGQGVSYEQYF	TGTGCCAGCAGCCAAGATCGCAGCCGTGGACAGGGGGTCTCCTACGAGCAGTACTTC
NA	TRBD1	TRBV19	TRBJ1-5	CASSSPDRGRGNQPQHF	TGTGCCAGTAGCTCACCCGACAGGGGACGGGGCAATCAGCCCCAGCATTTT
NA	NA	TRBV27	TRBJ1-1	CASSLQGNMNTEAFF	TGTGCCAGCAGTTTACAGGGGAATATGAACACTGAAGCTTTCTTT
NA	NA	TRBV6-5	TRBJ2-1	CASSQRTWSNEQFF	TGTGCCAGCAGCCAAAGAACTTGGAGCAATGAGCAGTTCTTC
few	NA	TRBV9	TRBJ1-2	CASSVVVSLGDSSFNYGYTF	TGTGCCAGCAGCGTAGTCGTGTCCCTAGGCGACAGTAGTTTTAACTATGGCTACACCTTC
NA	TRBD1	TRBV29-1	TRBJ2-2	CSVERGQGAGELFF	TGCAGCGTTGAGAGGGGACAGGGCGCCGGGGAGCTGTTTTTT
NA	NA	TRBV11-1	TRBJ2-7	CASSSSAYEQYF	TGTGCCAGCAGCTCCTCGGCCTACGAGCAGTACTTC
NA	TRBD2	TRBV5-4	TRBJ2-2	CASSRGLAGDTGELFF	TGTGCCAGCAGCAGGGGACTAGCGGGGGACACCGGGGAGCTGTTTTTT
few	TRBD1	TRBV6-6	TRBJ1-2	CASSDGTGSYTF	TGTGCCAGCAGTGACGGGACAGGGAGCTACACCTTC
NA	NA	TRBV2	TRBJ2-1	CASRLGLAFNEQFF	TGTGCCTCGAGACTGGGGCTAGCTTTTAATGAGCAGTTCTTC
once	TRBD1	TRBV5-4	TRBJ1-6	CASSLWTGGRSPLHF	TGTGCCAGCAGCCTCTGGACAGGGGGTAGGTCACCCCTCCACTTT
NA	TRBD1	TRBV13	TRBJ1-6	CASSFTGTGGNNSPLHF	TGTGCCAGCAGCTTTACCGGGACAGGGGGCAATAATTCACCCCTCCACTTT
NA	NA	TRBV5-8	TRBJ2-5	CVSSLGQGGRETQYF	TGTGTCAGCAGCTTGGGGCAGGGAGGACGAGAGACCCAGTACTTC
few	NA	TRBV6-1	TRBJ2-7	CASSEWASQYF	TGTGCCAGCAGTGAATGGGCCTCGCAGTACTTC
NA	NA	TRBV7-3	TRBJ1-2	CASGNQGGYGYTF	TGTGCCAGCGGAAACCAGGGCGGCTATGGCTACACCTTC
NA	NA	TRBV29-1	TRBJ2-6	CSVGIDSGANVLTF	TGCAGCGTTGGGATAGACTCTGGGGCCAACGTCCTGACTTTC
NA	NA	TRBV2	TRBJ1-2	CASSGRVGRGYTF	TGTGCCAGCAGCGGGCGTGTGGGCCGAGGCTACACCTTC
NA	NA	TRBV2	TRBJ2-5	CASRATRQETQYF	TGTGCCAGCAGAGCAACTAGGCAAGAGACCCAGTACTTC
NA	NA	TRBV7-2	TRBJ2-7	CASSLLASSYEQYF	TGTGCCAGCAGCTTACTAGCGAGCTCCTACGAGCAGTACTTC
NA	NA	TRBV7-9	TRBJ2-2	CASSPVTGDTGELFF	TGTGCCAGCAGCCCCGTAACGGGGGACACCGGGGAGCTGTTTTTT
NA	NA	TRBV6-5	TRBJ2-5	CASSRTYGETQYF	TGTGCCAGCAGCCGGACCTACGGGGAGACCCAGTACTTC
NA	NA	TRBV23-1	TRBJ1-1	CASSQFLIRKENTEAFF	TGCGCCAGCAGTCAATTCTTAATTCGGAAGGAGAACACTGAAGCTTTCTTT
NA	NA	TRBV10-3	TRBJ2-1	CAISDFGGPNNEQFF	TGTGCCATCAGTGACTTCGGGGGGCCCAACAATGAGCAGTTCTTC
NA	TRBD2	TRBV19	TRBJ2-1	CASSIKRGPLYNEQFF	TGTGCCAGTAGTATAAAGCGGGGGCCTCTATACAATGAGCAGTTCTTC
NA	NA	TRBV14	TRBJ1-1	CASSQEAGLYTEAFF	TGTGCCAGCAGCCAAGAGGCCGGACTCTACACTGAAGCTTTCTTT
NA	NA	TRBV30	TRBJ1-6	CAWSGGVRNSPLHF	TGTGCCTGGAGTGGAGGGGTCCGAAATTCACCCCTCCACTTT
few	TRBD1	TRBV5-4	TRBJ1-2	CASSLVGQGGYTF	TGTGCCAGCAGCTTGGTCGGACAGGGAGGCTACACCTTC
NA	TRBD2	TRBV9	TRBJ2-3	CASTSGRSTDTQYF	TGTGCCAGCACTAGCGGGCGAAGCACAGATACGCAGTATTTT
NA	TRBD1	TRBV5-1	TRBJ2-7	CASSLPDRADEQYF	TGCGCCAGCAGCCTCCCGGACAGGGCGGACGAGCAGTACTTC
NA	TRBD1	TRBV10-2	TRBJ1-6	CASSEFDWTGNNSPLHF	TGCGCCAGCAGTGAGTTCGATTGGACAGGGAATAATTCACCCCTCCACTTT
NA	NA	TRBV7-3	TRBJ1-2	CASTPPGHSSTF	TGTGCCAGCACCCCGCCGGGACACTCAAGTACCTTC
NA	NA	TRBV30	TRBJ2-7	CAWSVSSYYEQYF	TGTGCCTGGAGTGTAAGCTCGTACTACGAGCAGTACTTC
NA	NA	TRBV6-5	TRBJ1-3	CASSTPSGNTIYF	TGTGCCAGCAGTACCCCTTCTGGAAACACCATATATTTT
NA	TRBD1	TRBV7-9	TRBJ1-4	CASSLSGTGKLFF	TGTGCCAGCAGCCTTTCCGGGACAGGGAAACTGTTTTTT
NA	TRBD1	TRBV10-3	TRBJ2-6	CAISEGDSQRGANVLTF	TGTGCCATCAGTGAAGGGGACAGCCAGCGGGGGGCCAACGTCCTGACTTTC
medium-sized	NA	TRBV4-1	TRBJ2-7	CASSQGLRDTLEYEQYF	TGCGCCAGCAGCCAAGGTTTACGGGACACTCTCGAATACGAGCAGTACTTC
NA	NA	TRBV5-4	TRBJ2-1	CATQGGVVYNEQFF	TGTGCCACCCAAGGGGGGGTGGTATACAATGAGCAGTTCTTC
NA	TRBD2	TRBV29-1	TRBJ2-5	CSVTSGGLNQYF	TGCAGCGTTACTAGCGGGGGACTTAACCAGTACTTC
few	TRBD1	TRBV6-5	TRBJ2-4	CASTDRDKNIQYF	TGTGCCAGCACCGACAGGGACAAAAACATTCAGTACTTC
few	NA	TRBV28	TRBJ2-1	CASSTQLNEQFF	TGTGCCAGCAGCACACAGCTCAATGAGCAGTTCTTC
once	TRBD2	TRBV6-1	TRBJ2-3	CASTGLARDTQYF	TGTGCTAGCACGGGACTAGCTAGAGATACGCAGTATTTT
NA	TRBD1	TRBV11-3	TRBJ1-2	CASSPRSTGGYGYTF	TGTGCCAGCAGCCCAAGGTCCACAGGGGGCTATGGCTACACCTTC
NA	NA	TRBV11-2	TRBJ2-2	CASSLQQGGRGTGELFF	TGTGCCAGCAGCTTACAGCAAGGGGGGCGCGGAACCGGGGAGCTGTTTTTT
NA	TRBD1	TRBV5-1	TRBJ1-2	CASSSGTGLWYGYTF	TGCGCCAGCAGCTCAGGGACAGGTTTATGGTATGGCTACACCTTC
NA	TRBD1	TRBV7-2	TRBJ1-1	CASSPRQGGTEAFF	TGTGCCAGCAGCCCACGACAGGGTGGCACTGAAGCTTTCTTT
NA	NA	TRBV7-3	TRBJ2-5	CASSETPGLQETQYF	TGTGCCAGCAGCGAAACACCGGGATTGCAAGAGACCCAGTACTTC
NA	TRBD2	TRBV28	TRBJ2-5	CASSPGGAQETQYF	TGTGCCAGCAGTCCCGGGGGGGCCCAAGAGACCCAGTACTTC
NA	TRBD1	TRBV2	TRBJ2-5	CASSGGQGAETQYF	TGTGCCAGCAGTGGAGGACAGGGAGCAGAGACCCAGTACTTC
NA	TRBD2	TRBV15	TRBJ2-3	CATSRGGTSGNTQYF	TGTGCCACCAGCAGAGGGGGGACTAGCGGTAATACGCAGTATTTT
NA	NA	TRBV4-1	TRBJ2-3	CASSQISTPSTDTQYF	TGCGCCAGCAGCCAGATTTCGACCCCTAGCACAGATACGCAGTATTTT
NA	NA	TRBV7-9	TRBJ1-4	CASSLVGTNEKLFF	TGTGCCAGCAGCTTAGTTGGAACTAATGAAAAACTGTTTTTT
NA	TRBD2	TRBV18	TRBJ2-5	CASSPPAGGQETQYF	TGTGCCAGCTCACCACCGGCGGGGGGACAAGAGACCCAGTACTTC